What follows are 9 T cell receptor beta chains derived from one specimen sequenced in a study of blood T cell repertoires in COVID-19. Libraries were prepared by immunoSEQ multiplex PCR; TCRdb keeps only in-frame clonotypes and omits some of them. The sample carries over 150,000 clones, about 88% recorded once. The sequenced sample consisted of peripheral blood. The receptors come from a man in his 60s with COVID-19, enrolled during active disease.

The chain combines TRBV5-1 with TRBJ2-5; no firm D call. This CDR3 contains 14 residues. Germline V gene lookup returns CDR1 SGHRS and CDR2 YFSETQ. Trimming took off 2 bases at V and 4 bases at J, with 12 bases between the two ends. The CDR3 reads CASSLSEVLETQYF. The CDR3 DNA reads TGCGCCAGCAGCTTAAGCGAGGTTCTAGAGACCCAGTACTTC.

This chain uses TRBV6-2 or TRBV6-3 with TRBJ2-5; tentative D call: TRBD1 (5 bases). The CDR3 spans 17 residues. Per the germline V gene, CDR1 is MNHEY and CDR2 is SVGEGT. The V end was cut by 3 bases, the J end by 3 bases, with 20 bases between. The CDR3 reads CASSYSTGPAGKETQYF. CDR3 DNA: TGTGCCAGCAGTTATTCAACTGGACCGGCAGGGAAAGAGACCCAGTACTTC.

The CDR3 bases are TGTGCCAGCAGTGCACAGCAGGGGCTCTTCAACACTGAAGCTTTCTTT. Amino acids: CASSAQQGLFNTEAFF. The rearrangement joins TRBV2 to TRBJ1-1, with TRBD1 as a possible D gene (6 bases). Trimming pared 4 bases from V and 2 bases from J, leaving 17 bases between. Germline loops: CDR1 SNHLY, CDR2 FYNNEI. The CDR3 is made up of 16 amino acids.

The chain recombines TRBV6-2 or TRBV6-3 with TRBJ2-1, with TRBD2 identical over 11 bases. This CDR3 has 15 residues. Germline values: CDR1 MNHEY, CDR2 SVGEGT. The junction had 7 bases not matched to a gene; V was cut back by 4 bases and J by 8 bases. CDR3 in DNA: TGTGCCAGCAGTTCGGGGGGGACTAGCGGCGATGAGCAGTTCTTC. Amino acid sequence: CASSSGGTSGDEQFF.

The genes are TRBV6-2 or TRBV6-3 and TRBJ2-7; unclear D gene. This CDR3 comprises 14 residues. CDR1 and CDR2 (germline): MNHEY, SVGEGT. V lost 7 bases, J lost 3 bases, and 16 bases lay in between. This chain's CDR3 is CASNPERLDYEQYF. The CDR3 nucleotides read TGTGCCAGCAACCCGGAGAGGTTGGACTACGAGCAGTACTTC.

The chain carries TRBV18 and TRBJ2-3; 7 bases are a match to TRBD1. In germline, CDR1 is KGHSH, CDR2 LQKENI. The junction had 8 bases not matched to a gene; V was cut back by 6 bases and J by 2 bases. CDR3 length: 15 amino acids. The CDR3 DNA sequence: TGTGCCAGCTCGGACAGGCTGCCTGACACAGATACGCAGTATTTT. Its protein is CASSDRLPDTDTQYF.

The chain has TRBV19 and TRBJ2-1, with 13 bases fitting TRBD2. CDR3 length equals 16 residues. Per the germline V gene, CDR1 is LNHDA and CDR2 is SQIVND (reference sequence). V lost 1 base and J lost 6; bases outside the gene matches: 3. The CDR3 region is CASSIGLAGGSNEQFF. CDR3 DNA sequence: TGTGCCAGTAGTATAGGACTAGCGGGAGGAAGCAATGAGCAGTTCTTC. Full variable domain (missing parts from reference TRBV19 and TRBJ2-1): DGGITQSPKYLFRKEGQNVTLSCEQNLNHDAMYWYRQDPGQGLRLIYYSQIVNDFQKGDIAEGYSVSREKKESFPLTVTSAQKNPTAFYLCASSIGLAGGSNEQFFGPGTRLTVL.

This clone was counted a few times. The chain recombines TRBV5-3 with TRBJ1-2; 7 positions match TRBD1. TRBV5-3 is given ORF status, its function remaining uncertain. V trimming: 4 bases; J trimming: 2 bases; junction bases outside the gene matches: 5. This CDR3 is 14 amino acids long. CDR3 protein: CARSNRQGNYGYTF. The CDR3 coding sequence is TGTGCCAGAAGCAATCGACAGGGAAACTATGGCTACACCTTC.

The rearrangement links TRBV11-2 to TRBJ2-3; D is undetermined. With 0 bases removed from V and 3 bases from J, the gap between germline ends came to 4 bases. Germline V gene lookup returns CDR1 SGHAT and CDR2 FQNNGV. The CDR3 extends over 13 amino acids. In nucleotides, the CDR3 is TGTGCCAGCAGCTTAGATCTAACAGATACGCAGTATTTT. Amino acids: CASSLDLTDTQYF.